This T cell receptor beta chain was profiled in a study of follicular helper T cells after annual influenza vaccination. Looking at the study overall: Some donors were sampled over the 2013-2014, 2014-2015 and 2015-2016 vaccinations.

Concerning this clone itself: No antigen is known for it.

Assay: immunoSEQ multiplex PCR; the TCRdb copy retains only in-frame clones and omits some. The repertoire holds some 10,000 clones, with approximately 78% as singletons. This CDR3 region has 11 residues. Germline CDR1 and CDR2: LNHDA and SQIVND (reference sequence). The V end was cut by 8 bases, the J end by 9 bases, with 11 bases between. Study conclusions and caveats: Day 7 ICOS+CD38+ clones later appeared mostly in ICOS-CD38- cTfh.

This sample's time point: 2015-2016 season, 7 days after influenza vaccination. ICOS+CD38+ and ICOS-CD38- fractions were sorted from non-naive CD4+CXCR5+PD-1+ cells. Sequenced material: CXCR5+ CD38- circulating T follicular helper cells from blood, taken 7 days after influenza vaccination. Specified subset: circulating Tfh, non-naive CD4+CXCR5+PD-1+ (ICOS+CD38+ or ICOS-CD38-). This receptor was obtained from an adult who received the influenza vaccine. The chain combines TRBV19 with TRBJ2-4; either TRBD1 or TRBD2 may fit D (5 bases each). The CDR3 bases are TGTGCCAGTGGATCAGGGAGCATTCAGTACTTC. This codes for CASGSGSIQYF.